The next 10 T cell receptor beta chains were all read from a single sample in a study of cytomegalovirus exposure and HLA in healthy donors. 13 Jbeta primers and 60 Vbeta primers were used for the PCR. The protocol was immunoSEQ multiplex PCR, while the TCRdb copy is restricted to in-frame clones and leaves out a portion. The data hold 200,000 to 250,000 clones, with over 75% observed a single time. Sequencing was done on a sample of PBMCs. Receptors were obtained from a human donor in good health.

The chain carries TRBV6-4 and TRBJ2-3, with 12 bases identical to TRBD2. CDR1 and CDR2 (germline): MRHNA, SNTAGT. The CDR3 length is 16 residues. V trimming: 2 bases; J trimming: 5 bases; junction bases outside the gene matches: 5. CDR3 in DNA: TGTGCCAGCAGTGACGGTGGACTAGCGGGGAGAGATACGCAGTATTTT. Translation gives CASSDGGLAGRDTQYF.

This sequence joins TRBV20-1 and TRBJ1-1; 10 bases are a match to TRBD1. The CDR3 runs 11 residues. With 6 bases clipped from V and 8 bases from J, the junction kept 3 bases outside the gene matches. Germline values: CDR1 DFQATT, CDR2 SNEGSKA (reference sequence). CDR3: CSADRGREAFF. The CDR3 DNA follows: TGCAGTGCCGACAGGGGGCGGGAAGCTTTCTTT.

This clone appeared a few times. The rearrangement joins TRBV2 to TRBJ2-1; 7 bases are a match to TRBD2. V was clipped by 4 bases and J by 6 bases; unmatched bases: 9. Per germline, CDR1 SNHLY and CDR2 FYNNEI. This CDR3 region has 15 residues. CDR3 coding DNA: TGTGCCAGCAGTGTTATAGCGGGTTACCGCAATGAGCAGTTCTTC. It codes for CASSVIAGYRNEQFF.

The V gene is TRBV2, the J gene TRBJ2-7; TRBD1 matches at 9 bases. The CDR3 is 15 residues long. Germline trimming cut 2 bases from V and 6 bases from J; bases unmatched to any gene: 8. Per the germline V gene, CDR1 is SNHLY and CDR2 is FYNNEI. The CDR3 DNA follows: TGTGCCAGCAGTGAAAGCGGACAGGGGTGGGTCGAGCAGTACTTC. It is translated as CASSESGQGWVEQYF.

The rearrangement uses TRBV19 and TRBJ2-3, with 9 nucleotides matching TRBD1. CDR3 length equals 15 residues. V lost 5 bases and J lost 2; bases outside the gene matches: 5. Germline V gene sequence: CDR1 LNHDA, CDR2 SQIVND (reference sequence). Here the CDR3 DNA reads TGTGCCAGTAGTTTAACAGGGGGCCTCACAGATACGCAGTATTTT. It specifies CASSLTGGLTDTQYF.

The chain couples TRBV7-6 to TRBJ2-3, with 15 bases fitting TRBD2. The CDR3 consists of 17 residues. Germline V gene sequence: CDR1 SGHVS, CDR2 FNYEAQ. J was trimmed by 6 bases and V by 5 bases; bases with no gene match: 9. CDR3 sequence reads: CASSPGLAGGPADTQYF. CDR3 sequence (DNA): TGTGCCAGCAGCCCTGGACTAGCGGGAGGGCCGGCGGATACGCAGTATTTT.

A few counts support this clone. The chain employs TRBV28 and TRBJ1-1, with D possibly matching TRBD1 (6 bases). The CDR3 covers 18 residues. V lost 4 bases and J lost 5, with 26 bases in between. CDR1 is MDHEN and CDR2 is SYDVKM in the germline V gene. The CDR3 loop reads CASSSMGLGARSYTEAFF. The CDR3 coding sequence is TGTGCCAGCAGTTCCATGGGGTTGGGGGCGCGGTCGTATACTGAAGCTTTCTTT.

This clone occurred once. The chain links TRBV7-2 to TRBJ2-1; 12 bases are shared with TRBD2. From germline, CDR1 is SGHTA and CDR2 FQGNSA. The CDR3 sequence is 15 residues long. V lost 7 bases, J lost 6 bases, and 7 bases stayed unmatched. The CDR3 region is CASKTGTSGFNEQFF. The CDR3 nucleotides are TGTGCCAGCAAAACAGGGACTAGCGGGTTCAATGAGCAGTTCTTC.

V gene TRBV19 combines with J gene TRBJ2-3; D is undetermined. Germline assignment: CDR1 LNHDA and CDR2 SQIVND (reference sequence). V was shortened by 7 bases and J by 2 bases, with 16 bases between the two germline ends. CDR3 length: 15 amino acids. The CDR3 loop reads CASTLGGGYTDTQYF. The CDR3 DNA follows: TGTGCCAGTACGTTAGGCGGTGGTTACACAGATACGCAGTATTTT. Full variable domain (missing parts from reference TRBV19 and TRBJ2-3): DGGITQSPKYLFRKEGQNVTLSCEQNLNHDAMYWYRQDPGQGLRLIYYSQIVNDFQKGDIAEGYSVSREKKESFPLTVTSAQKNPTAFYLCASTLGGGYTDTQYFGPGTRLTVL.

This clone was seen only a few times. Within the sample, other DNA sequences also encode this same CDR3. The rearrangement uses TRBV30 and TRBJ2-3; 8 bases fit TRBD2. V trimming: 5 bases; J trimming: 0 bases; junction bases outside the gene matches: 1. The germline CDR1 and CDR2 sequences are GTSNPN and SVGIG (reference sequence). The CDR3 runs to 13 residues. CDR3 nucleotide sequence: TGTGCCTGGTCTAGCGGGAGCACAGATACGCAGTATTTT. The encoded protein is CAWSSGSTDTQYF.